This T cell receptor (beta chain) was found in a study of regulatory T cells in long-lasting Graves disease (dated by TCRdb to the early 2020s). About the study as a whole: Newly diagnosed Graves' disease patients had taken antithyroid drugs for less than 3 months. Patients with persistent Graves' disease were compared with patients with newly diagnosed Graves' disease using TCR sequencing and RNA sequencing of peripheral blood. The study was conducted in China and was registered as a clinical trial. A total of roughly 33 samples were covered by TCR sequencing, comprising approximately 13 persistent and 20 or so newly diagnosed Graves' disease patients. What the study reported, not specific to this receptor: Sequencing and analysis were restricted to the TCR beta chain. Persistent Graves' disease patients showed lower TCR Shannon entropy and fewer highly expanded clones than newly diagnosed patients, suggesting clonal expansion. TRBV28, TRBJ1-2 and TRBJ2-5 were preferentially used in persistent disease, while TRBV20-1 and TRBJ2-1 were favored in newly diagnosed disease. The small sample size was acknowledged by the authors as a limitation that may reduce accuracy. Because the primary lesion, thyroid tissue, could not be accessed, the study looked at peripheral blood alone. More public clonotypes were shared among persistent patients (under 3,000) than among newly diagnosed patients (over 900).

Library method: multiplex PCR. Sequencing used an Illumina HiSeq 4000. iRepertoire HTBI primers and Arm-PCR amplification of CDR3 regions were used to construct TCR beta libraries. Before sequencing, the PCR products underwent gel purification. Under the source paper's analysis protocol: A total of 62 TRBV and approximately 15 TRBJ segments were identified across samples and were used for gene usage analysis of CDR3 amino acid clonotypes. Filtered high-quality paired reads were merged into contigs using COPE and FqMerger. BLAST was used to align contigs to IMGT TRBV, TRBD and TRBJ reference genes, with CDR3 defined following IMGT. Any clonotype with a frequency above 0.1% was counted as a highly expanded clone. Shannon entropy was used to measure repertoire diversity, and the Gini coefficient was used to measure V-J evenness. A clonotype was considered public if more than one individual shared it. Using fastp trimming at Q25 and MiXCR clonotype assembly, TCRdb reanalyzed the public sequencing data and kept in-frame beta chains. Duplicate CDR3 protein sequences are folded into a single record with the most common DNA and genes. TCRdb's processing, not the study's, gives the V and J calls here. Present in this sample are 350,000 to 500,000 distinct CDR3 sequences, less than 15% of which were seen just once. Of the sample, 17% is held by the ten largest clones.

The CDR3, cysteine through phenylalanine, is 13 amino acids long. The kept DNA is CDR3 alone, 39 bases in frame from the first base. CDR1 and CDR2 are drawn from the germline V gene: SGHRS, YFSETQ. This clonotype was counted many times. The clone's antigen remains unknown. One end of the junction is discordant with germline, which a read error may explain. Taken with the paper, the label for time point translates to: newly diagnosed GD, antithyroid drugs for less than 3 months. For both TCR sequencing and RNA sequencing, RNA was extracted from PBMCs using TRIzol. The diagnosis of Graves' disease followed American Thyroid Association guidelines. The patients came from an endocrinology department in Xi'an, China. Each patient gave about 8.1 milliliters of peripheral blood, collected in an EDTA anticoagulant tube. Ficoll Paque Plus density gradient separation was used to isolate PBMCs, and no further T cell sorting was performed. RNA quality was checked with an Agilent 2100 Bioanalyzer and agarose gel, and concentration with a NanoDrop 2000.

The same specimen was also included in a second study, on T cells in Graves' hyperthyroidism and ophthalmopathy. As described in the second report: Stable Graves' hyperthyroidism was defined as the absence of progression to ophthalmopathy over 18 months of follow-up. The hyperthyroidism patients were between 18 and 65 years old and newly diagnosed, with a disease duration of less than 2 months. Patients with uncontrolled infections, other autoimmune diseases, pregnancy or lactation were excluded. Diagnoses were established on the basis of clinical symptoms, serum thyroxine and TRAb, thyroid ultrasound, and orbital computed tomography. A first-round RT-PCR of the TCR CDR3 used the HTBI primer set with the Qiagen OneStep RT-PCR kit. Blood samples also contained most of the expanded thyroid clonotypes (frequency above 0.001), which suggests that blood repertoires may reflect thyroid immune responses. A 13 V-J signature model separated ophthalmopathy from stable hyperthyroidism, with roughly 88% sensitivity and about 81% specificity in cross-validation and 80%/75% in testing. In validation, progression to ophthalmopathy was predicted by the model with roughly 71% sensitivity and 72% to 80% specificity, a median of around 6.5 months before onset. To identify TCR V-J signatures that set the groups apart, the researchers used a discovery cohort of more than 95 patients, made up of under 50 with Graves' ophthalmopathy and 55 to 65 with stable Graves' hyperthyroidism. Prospective prediction of ophthalmopathy was tested in an independent validation cohort consisting of 18 to 20 hyperthyroidism patients and about 17 patients who later progressed to ophthalmopathy. The 100 or so discovery patients were randomly split 7:3 into training and test sets. Thyroid tissue and blood T-cell repertoires from over 5 Graves' hyperthyroidism patients were also compared in the study. Once sampling was done, hyperthyroidism patients were given methimazole at a starting dose of 30 mg daily, whereas ophthalmopathy patients were given high-dose intravenous methylprednisolone. The libraries were constructed in a second round of multiplex PCR and then size-selected and purified. Paired-end sequencing of the libraries was performed with 100 bp reads on an Illumina HiSeq2000. SOAPnuke was used to process the raw data, removing reads that contained adapters or uncalled bases, had a mean Phred below 15, or lacked an exact match to the constant primer or identifier. COPE v1.2.5 was used to merge high-quality paired reads, and clonotypes were defined as unique nucleotide sequences. MiTCR v1.1 was used to align the clonotypes against IMGT TRBV, TRBD and TRBJ reference segments. The analysis was restricted to V-J combinations with a frequency above 0.0001, which together covered just over 99% of the repertoires. A TCS score was defined as the ratio between F50 (clonal expansion) and ExV (chaos), using BLOSUM62-based TCRdist between CDR3 peptides within each V-J. Welch's t-statistics and random forest reduced roughly 540 V-J features to 13, which were used in a naive Bayes classifier (R e1071). No statistical method was used to fix the sample size in advance, and group allocation was not hidden from the investigators. TCR Vbeta CDR3 sequencing of fewer than 150 peripheral blood samples (roughly 43 ophthalmopathy, 75 hyperthyroidism and around 17 progressor patients) is reported in the paper.

This specimen was peripheral blood mononuclear cells (PBMCs), taken at new diagnosis, from a patient treated with antithyroid drugs. This chain is built from TRBV5-1 and TRBJ1-1, with a weak D call of TRBD1 (6 bases match). This sequence originates from a woman aged 50 to 60 with Graves disease. Donor details come from another sample of the same person, matched by shared clones. CDR3 reads: CASSFRGNTEAFF. The DNA sequence follows: TGTGCCAGCAGTTTCAGGGGGAACACTGAAGCTTTCTTT.